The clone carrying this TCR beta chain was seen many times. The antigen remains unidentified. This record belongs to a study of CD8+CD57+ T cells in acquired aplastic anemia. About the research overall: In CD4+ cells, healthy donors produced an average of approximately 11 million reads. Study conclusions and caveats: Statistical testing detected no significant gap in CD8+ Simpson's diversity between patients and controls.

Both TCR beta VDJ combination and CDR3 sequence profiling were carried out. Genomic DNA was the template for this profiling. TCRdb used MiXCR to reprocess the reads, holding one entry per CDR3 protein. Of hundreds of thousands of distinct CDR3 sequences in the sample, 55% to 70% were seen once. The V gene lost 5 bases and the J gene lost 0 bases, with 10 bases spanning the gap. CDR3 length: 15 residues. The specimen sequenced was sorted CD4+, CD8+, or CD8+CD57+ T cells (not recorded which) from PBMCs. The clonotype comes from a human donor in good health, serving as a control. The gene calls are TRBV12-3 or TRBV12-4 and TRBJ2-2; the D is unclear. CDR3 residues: CASSPRATNTGELFF. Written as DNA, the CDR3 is TGTGCCAGCAGTCCCCGGGCCACGAACACCGGGGAGCTGTTTTTT.